A selection of T cell receptor beta chains follows, all from one sample in a study of T cells in Graves' hyperthyroidism and ophthalmopathy. TCRdb reprocessed the multiplex PCR reads with MiXCR, giving one entry per CDR3 protein. Of 310,000 or so distinct CDR3 sequences in the sample, about 17% are singletons; the top ten hold around 61%. Sequencing was done on a sample of blood. The receptors shown here come from a woman in her sixties with Graves' ophthalmopathy. Both conserved end residues are part of each CDR3. The D gene is left open where the match is weak. The size field is filled for only some rows; it gives once, few, many or a size class.

D: NA; V: TRBV5-1; size: few; J: TRBJ2-3; DNA: TGCGCCAGCAGCCCGGACCTGAGGACGCAGTATTTT; CDR3: CASSPDLRTQYF
D: NA; V: TRBV5-1; size: NA; J: TRBJ2-3; DNA: TGCGCCAGCAGCCAACTGGCTGGCACAGATACGCAGTATTTT; CDR3: CASSQLAGTDTQYF
D: NA; V: TRBV6-6; size: few; J: TRBJ1-5; DNA: TGTGCCAGCAGTTACTCGCACCCGGGCCGTGGTCAGCCCCAGCATTTT; CDR3: CASSYSHPGRGQPQHF
D: NA; V: TRBV2; size: many; J: TRBJ2-3; DNA: TGTGCCAGCAGCAGCTTAGGAAATACGCAGTATTTT; CDR3: CASSSLGNTQYF
D: NA; V: TRBV20-1; size: many; J: TRBJ1-1; DNA: TGCAGTGCAAAACGATCCGTGAACACTGAAGCTTTCTTT; CDR3: CSAKRSVNTEAFF
D: NA; V: TRBV6-1; size: NA; J: TRBJ1-2; DNA: TGTGCCAGCAGAACGGACCCGCAAAACTATGGCTACACCTTC; CDR3: CASRTDPQNYGYTF
D: NA; V: TRBV2; size: NA; J: TRBJ1-2; DNA: TGTGCCAGCAGTGAGTCGGACTATGGCTGCACCTTC; CDR3: CASSESDYGCTF
D: NA; V: TRBV9; size: few; J: TRBJ2-1; DNA: TGTGCCAGCAGCCCACGGACGAATATAGCGAATGAGCAGTTCTTC; CDR3: CASSPRTNIANEQFF
D: NA; V: TRBV6-1; size: many; J: TRBJ1-2; DNA: TGTGCCAGCAGTACGCAGGGTTACTATGGCTACACCTTC; CDR3: CASSTQGYYGYTF
D: NA; V: TRBV28; size: few; J: TRBJ2-6; DNA: TGTGCCAGCAGTTCGACCTCTGGGGCCAACGTCCTGACTTTC; CDR3: CASSSTSGANVLTF
D: NA; V: TRBV6-5; size: many; J: TRBJ1-1; DNA: TGTGCCAGCAGTTACTCATCCGGGCAGAACACTGAAGCTTTCTTT; CDR3: CASSYSSGQNTEAFF
D: TRBD2; V: TRBV24-1; size: many; J: TRBJ2-1; DNA: TGTGCCACCAGTGACCCCGCTCCTAGCGGGAGGTCCGATGAGCAGTTCTTC; CDR3: CATSDPAPSGRSDEQFF
D: NA; V: TRBV7-8; size: many; J: TRBJ1-3; DNA: TGTGCCAGCAGCTTAGCTGGGAACTCTGGAAACACCATATATTTT; CDR3: CASSLAGNSGNTIYF
D: NA; V: TRBV19; size: few; J: TRBJ2-7; DNA: TGTGCCACACGGCCCTCGGGCCACTCCTACGAGCAGTACTTC; CDR3: CATRPSGHSYEQYF
D: NA; V: TRBV24-1; size: few; J: TRBJ2-7; DNA: TGTGCCACCCAAGGTGGGGGGACGGGACGGCACTACGAGCAGTACTTC; CDR3: CATQGGGTGRHYEQYF
D: NA; V: TRBV6-2/TRBV6-3; size: NA; J: TRBJ1-4; DNA: TGTGCCAGCAGTTACAACAGACCTGCAACTAATGAAAAACTGTTTTTT; CDR3: CASSYNRPATNEKLFF
D: NA; V: TRBV20-1; size: many; J: TRBJ1-3; DNA: TGCAGTGCGACTGGGGGAAACACCATATATTTT; CDR3: CSATGGNTIYF
D: NA; V: TRBV28; size: NA; J: TRBJ1-1; DNA: TGTGCCAGCAGTTTAGCGGCGAGGGGCACTGAAGCTTTCTTT; CDR3: CASSLAARGTEAFF
D: NA; V: TRBV20-1; size: few; J: TRBJ2-1; DNA: TGCAGTGCTAGAGATAGCGAGGCCCCGTACAATGAGCAGTTCTTC; CDR3: CSARDSEAPYNEQFF
D: NA; V: TRBV7-2; size: many; J: TRBJ2-7; DNA: TGTGCCAGCAGCCCAACCGGGACACCCTCCTACGAGCAGTACTTC; CDR3: CASSPTGTPSYEQYF
D: TRBD1; V: TRBV5-6; size: few; J: TRBJ2-4; DNA: TGTGCCAGCAGCTTGGGACAGGGCCGCCTTGAAAACATTCAGTACTTC; CDR3: CASSLGQGRLENIQYF
D: TRBD1; V: TRBV19; size: NA; J: TRBJ1-1; DNA: TGTGCCAGTAGTTCCCCCGGGACAGGGGACACTGAAGCTTTCTTT; CDR3: CASSSPGTGDTEAFF
D: TRBD2; V: TRBV30; size: NA; J: TRBJ2-5; DNA: TGTGCCTGGAGTGCGCGCGGGAGGGCCCAAGAGACCCAGTACTTC; CDR3: CAWSARGRAQETQYF
D: TRBD1; V: TRBV2; size: many; J: TRBJ1-2; DNA: TGTGCCAGCAGTGAGGGACAGGGCTCCTATGGCTACACCTTC; CDR3: CASSEGQGSYGYTF
D: NA; V: TRBV20-1; size: many; J: TRBJ1-6; DNA: TGCAGTGCTACGCAAGGACCGCTGGAATATAATTCACCCCTCCACTTT; CDR3: CSATQGPLEYNSPLHF
D: TRBD1; V: TRBV2; size: NA; J: TRBJ1-1; DNA: TGTGCCAGCAGTGAATCAAGGACAGGGAGGGGCACTGAAGCTTTCTTT; CDR3: CASSESRTGRGTEAFF
D: NA; V: TRBV28; size: many; J: TRBJ1-1; DNA: TGTGCCAGCAGTTTTCAGAGCACTGAAGCTTTCTTT; CDR3: CASSFQSTEAFF
D: NA; V: TRBV3-1; size: many; J: TRBJ2-1; DNA: TGTGCCAGCAGCCGTTCAGGGGAGGCTGAGCAGTTCTTC; CDR3: CASSRSGEAEQFF
D: NA; V: TRBV11-3; size: few; J: TRBJ2-7; DNA: TGTGCCAGTAGTATGGCGGTCACCTACGAGCAGTACTTC; CDR3: CASSMAVTYEQYF
D: NA; V: TRBV6-5; size: many; J: TRBJ2-7; DNA: TGTGCCAGCAGTTACTCGGCGGACAGCCCCTACGAGCAGTACTTC; CDR3: CASSYSADSPYEQYF